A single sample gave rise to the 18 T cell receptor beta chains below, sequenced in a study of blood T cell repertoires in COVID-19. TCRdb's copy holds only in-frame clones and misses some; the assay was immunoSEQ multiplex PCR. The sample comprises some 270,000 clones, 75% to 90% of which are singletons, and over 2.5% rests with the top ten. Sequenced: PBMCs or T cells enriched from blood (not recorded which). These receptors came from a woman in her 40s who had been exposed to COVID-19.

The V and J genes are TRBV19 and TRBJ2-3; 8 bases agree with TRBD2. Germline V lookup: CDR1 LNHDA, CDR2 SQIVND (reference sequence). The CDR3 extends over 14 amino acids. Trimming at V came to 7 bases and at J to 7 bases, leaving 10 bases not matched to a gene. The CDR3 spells CASMVRGGQHTQYF. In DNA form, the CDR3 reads TGTGCCAGTATGGTACGGGGGGGCCAACATACGCAGTATTTT.

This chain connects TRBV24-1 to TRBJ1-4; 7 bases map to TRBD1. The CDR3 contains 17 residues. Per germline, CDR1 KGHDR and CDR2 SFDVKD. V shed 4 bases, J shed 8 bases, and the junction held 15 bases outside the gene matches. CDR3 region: CATSDPGTDIMGEKLFF. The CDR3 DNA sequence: TGTGCCACCAGTGACCCTGGGACAGATATTATGGGGGAAAAACTGTTTTTT.

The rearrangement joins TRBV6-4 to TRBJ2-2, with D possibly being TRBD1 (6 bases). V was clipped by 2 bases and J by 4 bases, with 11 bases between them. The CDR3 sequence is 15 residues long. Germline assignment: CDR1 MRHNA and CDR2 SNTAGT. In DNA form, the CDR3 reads TGTGCCAGCAGTGACGGGGGCAGTGGCACCGGGGAGCTGTTTTTT. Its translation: CASSDGGSGTGELFF.

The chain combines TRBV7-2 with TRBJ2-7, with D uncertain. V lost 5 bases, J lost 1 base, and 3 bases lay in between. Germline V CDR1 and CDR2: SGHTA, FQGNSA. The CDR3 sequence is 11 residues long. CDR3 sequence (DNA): TGTGCCAGCAGCCGGTCCTACGAGCAGTACTTC. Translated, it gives CASSRSYEQYF.

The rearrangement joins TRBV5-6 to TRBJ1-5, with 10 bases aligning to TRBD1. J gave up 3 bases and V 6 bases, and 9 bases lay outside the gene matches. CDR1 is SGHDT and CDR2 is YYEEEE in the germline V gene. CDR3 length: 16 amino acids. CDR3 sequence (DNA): TGTGCCAGCAACCTTCGGACAGGGGGTCTCAATCAGCCCCAGCATTTT. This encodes CASNLRTGGLNQPQHF.

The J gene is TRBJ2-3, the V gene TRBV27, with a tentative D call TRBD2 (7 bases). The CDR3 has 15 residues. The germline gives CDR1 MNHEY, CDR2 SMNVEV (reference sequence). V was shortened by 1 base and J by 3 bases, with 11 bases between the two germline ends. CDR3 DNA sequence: TGTGCCAGCAGTTTATTGGGGGGGGCGACAGATACGCAGTATTTT. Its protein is CASSLLGGATDTQYF.

This chain's CDR3 is CASSLVGGGEDEQYF. Written as DNA, the CDR3 is TGTGCCAGCAGCTTGGTAGGGGGGGGCGAAGACGAGCAGTACTTC. This chain connects TRBV11-2 to TRBJ2-7; possibly TRBD2 for D (7 bases). CDR1 is SGHAT and CDR2 is FQNNGV in the germline V gene. The CDR3 spans 15 residues. V lost 3 bases to trimming and J lost 5 bases, with 17 bases between them.

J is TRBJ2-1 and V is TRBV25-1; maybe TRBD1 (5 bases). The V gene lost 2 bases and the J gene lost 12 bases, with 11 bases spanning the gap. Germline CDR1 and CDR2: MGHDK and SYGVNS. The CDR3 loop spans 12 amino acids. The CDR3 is CASSEDSSGQFF. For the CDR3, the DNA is TGTGCCAGCAGTGAAGACAGTTCCGGGCAGTTCTTC.

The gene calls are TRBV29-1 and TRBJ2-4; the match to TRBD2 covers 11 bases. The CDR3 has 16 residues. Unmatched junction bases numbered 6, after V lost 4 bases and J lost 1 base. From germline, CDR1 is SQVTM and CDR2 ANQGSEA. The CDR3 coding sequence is TGCAGCGTTGCCGGGACTAGCGGATTCGCCAAAAACATTCAGTACTTC. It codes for CSVAGTSGFAKNIQYF. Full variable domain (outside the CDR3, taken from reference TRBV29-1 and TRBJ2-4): SAVISQKPSRDICQRGTSLTIQCQVDSQVTMMFWYRQQPGQSLTLIATANQGSEATYESGFVIDKFPISRPNLTFSTLTVSNMSPEDSSIYLCSVAGTSGFAKNIQYFGAGTRLSVL.

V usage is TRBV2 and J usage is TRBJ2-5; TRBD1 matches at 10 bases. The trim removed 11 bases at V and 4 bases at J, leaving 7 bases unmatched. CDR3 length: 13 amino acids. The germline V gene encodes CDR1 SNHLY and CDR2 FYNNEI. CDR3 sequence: CASGGDRGETQYF. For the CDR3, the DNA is TGTGCCTCAGGAGGGGACAGGGGAGAGACCCAGTACTTC.

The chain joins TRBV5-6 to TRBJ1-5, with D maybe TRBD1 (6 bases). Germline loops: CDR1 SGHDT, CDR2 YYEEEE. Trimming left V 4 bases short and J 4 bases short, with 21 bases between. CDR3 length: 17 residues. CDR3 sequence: CASSPESGGWSNQPQHF. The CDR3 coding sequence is TGTGCCAGCAGCCCTGAATCGGGGGGCTGGAGTAATCAGCCCCAGCATTTT.

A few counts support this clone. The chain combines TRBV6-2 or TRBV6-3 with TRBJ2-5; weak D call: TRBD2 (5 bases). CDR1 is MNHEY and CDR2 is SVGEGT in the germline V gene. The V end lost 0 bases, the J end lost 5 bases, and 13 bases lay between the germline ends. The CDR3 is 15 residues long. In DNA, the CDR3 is TGTGCCAGCAGTTACTCGAGCCGGGGATCGGAGACCCAGTACTTC. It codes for CASSYSSRGSETQYF.

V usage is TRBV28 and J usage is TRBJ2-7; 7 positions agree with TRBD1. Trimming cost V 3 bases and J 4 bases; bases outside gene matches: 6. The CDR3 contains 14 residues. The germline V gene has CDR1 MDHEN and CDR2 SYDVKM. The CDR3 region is CASSFATGLYEQYF. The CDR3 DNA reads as TGTGCCAGCAGTTTTGCGACAGGGCTTTACGAGCAGTACTTC.

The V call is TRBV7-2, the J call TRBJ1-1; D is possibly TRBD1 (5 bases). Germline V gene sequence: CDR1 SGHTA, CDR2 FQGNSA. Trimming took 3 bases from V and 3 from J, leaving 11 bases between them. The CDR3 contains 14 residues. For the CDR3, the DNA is TGTGCCAGCAGCTTGGAGAAGGGGTACACTGAAGCTTTCTTT. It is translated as CASSLEKGYTEAFF.

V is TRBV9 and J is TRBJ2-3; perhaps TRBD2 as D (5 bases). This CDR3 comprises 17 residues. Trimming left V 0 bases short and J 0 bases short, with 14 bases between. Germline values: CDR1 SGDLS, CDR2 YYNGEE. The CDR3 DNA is TGTGCCAGCAGCGTAGGGTCTAGAGGGCTGAGCACAGATACGCAGTATTTT. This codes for CASSVGSRGLSTDTQYF.

The CDR3 loop reads CASSLADSYIYEQYF. The CDR3 region has the DNA TGCGCCAGCAGCCTAGCCGATAGTTACATCTACGAGCAGTACTTC. The chain links TRBV4-1 to TRBJ2-7; no clear D gene. CDR1 and CDR2 from the germline V gene are MGHRA and YSYEKL. The CDR3 runs 15 residues. V lost 4 bases and J 3 bases, leaving 16 bases between the germline ends.

CDR3 loop: CASNSRTGGLRRGNTIYF. The CDR3 nucleotides read TGTGCCAGCAACTCCCGGACGGGGGGGCTAAGGAGGGGAAACACCATATATTTT. This chain connects TRBV3-1 (or the pseudogene TRBV3-2) to TRBJ1-3; weak D call: TRBD1 (6 bases). The CDR3 spans 18 residues. Per the germline V gene, CDR1 is LGHDT and CDR2 is YNNKEL (reference sequence). With 7 bases removed from V and 4 bases from J, the gap between germline ends came to 26 bases.

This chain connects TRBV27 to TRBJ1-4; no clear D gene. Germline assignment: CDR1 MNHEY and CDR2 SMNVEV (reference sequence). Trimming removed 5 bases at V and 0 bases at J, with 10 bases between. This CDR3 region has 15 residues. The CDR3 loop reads CASSSPFATNEKLFF. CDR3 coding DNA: TGTGCCAGCAGTAGCCCGTTTGCAACTAATGAAAAACTGTTTTTT. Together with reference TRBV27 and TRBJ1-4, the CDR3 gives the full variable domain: EAQVTQNPRYLITVTGKKLTVTCSQNMNHEYMSWYRQDPGLGLRQIYYSMNVEVTDKGDVPEGYKVSRKEKRNFPLILESPSPNQTSLYFCASSSPFATNEKLFFGSGTQLSVL.